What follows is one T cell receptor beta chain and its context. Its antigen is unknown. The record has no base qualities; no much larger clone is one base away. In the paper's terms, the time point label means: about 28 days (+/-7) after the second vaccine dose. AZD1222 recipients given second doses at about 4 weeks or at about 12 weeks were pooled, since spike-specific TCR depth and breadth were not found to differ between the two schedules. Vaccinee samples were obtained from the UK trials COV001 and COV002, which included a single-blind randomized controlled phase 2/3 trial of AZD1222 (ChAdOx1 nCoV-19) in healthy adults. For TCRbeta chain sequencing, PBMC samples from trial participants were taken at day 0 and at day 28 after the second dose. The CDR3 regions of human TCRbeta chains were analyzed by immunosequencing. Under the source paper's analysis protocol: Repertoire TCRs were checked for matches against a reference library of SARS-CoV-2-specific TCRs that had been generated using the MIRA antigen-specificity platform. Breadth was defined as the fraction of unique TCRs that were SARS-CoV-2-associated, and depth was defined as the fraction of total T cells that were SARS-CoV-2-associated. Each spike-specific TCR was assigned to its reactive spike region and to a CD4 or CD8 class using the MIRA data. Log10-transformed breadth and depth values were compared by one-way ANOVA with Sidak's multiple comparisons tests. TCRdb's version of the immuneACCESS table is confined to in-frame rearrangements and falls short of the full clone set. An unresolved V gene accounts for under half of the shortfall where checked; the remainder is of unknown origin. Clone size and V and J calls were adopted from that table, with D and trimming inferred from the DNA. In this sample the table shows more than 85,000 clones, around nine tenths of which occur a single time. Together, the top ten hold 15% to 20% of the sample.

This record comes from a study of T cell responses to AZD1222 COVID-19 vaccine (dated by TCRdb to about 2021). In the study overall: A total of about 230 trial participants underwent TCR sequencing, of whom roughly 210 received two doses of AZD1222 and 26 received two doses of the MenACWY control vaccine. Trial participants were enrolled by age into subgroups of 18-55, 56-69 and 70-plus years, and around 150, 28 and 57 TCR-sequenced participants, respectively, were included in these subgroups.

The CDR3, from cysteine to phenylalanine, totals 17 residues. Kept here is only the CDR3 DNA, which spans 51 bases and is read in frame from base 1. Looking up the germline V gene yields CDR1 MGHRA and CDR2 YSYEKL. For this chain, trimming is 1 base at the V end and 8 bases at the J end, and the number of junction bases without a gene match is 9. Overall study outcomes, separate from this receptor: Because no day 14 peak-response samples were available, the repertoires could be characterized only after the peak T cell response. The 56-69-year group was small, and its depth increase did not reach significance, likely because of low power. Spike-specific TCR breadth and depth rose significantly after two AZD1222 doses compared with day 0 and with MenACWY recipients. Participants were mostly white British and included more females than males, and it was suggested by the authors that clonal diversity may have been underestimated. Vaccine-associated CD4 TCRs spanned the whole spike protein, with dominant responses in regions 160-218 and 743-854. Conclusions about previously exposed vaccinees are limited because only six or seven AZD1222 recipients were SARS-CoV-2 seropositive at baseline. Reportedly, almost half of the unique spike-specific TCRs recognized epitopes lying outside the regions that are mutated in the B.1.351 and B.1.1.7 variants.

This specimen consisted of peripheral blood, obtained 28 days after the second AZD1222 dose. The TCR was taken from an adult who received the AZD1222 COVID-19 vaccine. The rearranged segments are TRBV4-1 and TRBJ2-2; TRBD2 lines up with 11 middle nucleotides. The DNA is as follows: TGCGCCAGCAGCCAAGGCCGGCCTAGCGGGAGGAGGGGGGAGCTGTTTTTT. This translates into CASSQGRPSGRRGELFF.